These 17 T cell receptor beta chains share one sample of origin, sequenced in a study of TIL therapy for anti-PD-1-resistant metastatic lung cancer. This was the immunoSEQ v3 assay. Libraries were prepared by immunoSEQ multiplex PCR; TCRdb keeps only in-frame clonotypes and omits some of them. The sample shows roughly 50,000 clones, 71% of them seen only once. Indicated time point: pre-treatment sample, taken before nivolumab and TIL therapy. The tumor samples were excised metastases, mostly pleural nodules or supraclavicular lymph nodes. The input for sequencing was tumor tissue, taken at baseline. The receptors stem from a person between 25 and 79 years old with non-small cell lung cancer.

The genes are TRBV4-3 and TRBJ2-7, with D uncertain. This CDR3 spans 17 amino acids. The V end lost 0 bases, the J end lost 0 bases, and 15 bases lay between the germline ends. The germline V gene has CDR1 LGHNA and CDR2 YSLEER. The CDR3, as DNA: TGCGCCAGCAGCCAAGATTTATCGACCGTTCCCTCCTACGAGCAGTACTTC. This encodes CASSQDLSTVPSYEQYF.

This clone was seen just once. In DNA, the CDR3 is TGTGCCTGGAATGGGGGGGCAGCCGAGCAGTACTTC. The encoded protein is CAWNGGAAEQYF. The chain uses TRBV30 and TRBJ2-7; possible D gene TRBD2, 7 bases. Deletions cut 4 bases from V and 6 bases from J, with 13 bases between. The germline V gene has CDR1 GTSNPN and CDR2 SVGIG (reference sequence). This CDR3 region has 12 residues.

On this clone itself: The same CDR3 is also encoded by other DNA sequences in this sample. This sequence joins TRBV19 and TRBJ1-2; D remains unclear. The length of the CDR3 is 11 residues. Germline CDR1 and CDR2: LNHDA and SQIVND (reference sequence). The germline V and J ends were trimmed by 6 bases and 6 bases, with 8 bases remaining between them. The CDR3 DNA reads TGTGCCAGTAGGGTAACAGATGGCTACACCTTC. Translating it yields CASRVTDGYTF.

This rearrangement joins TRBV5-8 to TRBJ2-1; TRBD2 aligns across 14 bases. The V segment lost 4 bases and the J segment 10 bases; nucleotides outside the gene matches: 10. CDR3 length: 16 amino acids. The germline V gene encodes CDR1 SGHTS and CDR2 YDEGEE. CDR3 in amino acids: CASSEGTSGRGGEQFF. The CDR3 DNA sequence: TGTGCCAGCAGCGAAGGGACTAGCGGGAGAGGGGGCGAGCAGTTCTTC.

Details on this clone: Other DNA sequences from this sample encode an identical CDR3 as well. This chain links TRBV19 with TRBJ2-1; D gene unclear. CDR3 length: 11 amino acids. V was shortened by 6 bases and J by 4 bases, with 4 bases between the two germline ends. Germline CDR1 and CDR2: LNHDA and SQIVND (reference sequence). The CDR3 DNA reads TGTGCCAGTAGAGATTACAATGAGCAGTTCTTC. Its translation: CASRDYNEQFF.

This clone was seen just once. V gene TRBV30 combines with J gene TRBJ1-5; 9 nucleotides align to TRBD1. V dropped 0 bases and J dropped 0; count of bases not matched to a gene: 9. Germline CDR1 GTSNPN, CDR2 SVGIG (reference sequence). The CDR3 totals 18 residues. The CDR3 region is CAWSVPRDRAYSNQPQHF. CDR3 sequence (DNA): TGTGCCTGGAGTGTGCCAAGGGACAGGGCGTATAGCAATCAGCCCCAGCATTTT.

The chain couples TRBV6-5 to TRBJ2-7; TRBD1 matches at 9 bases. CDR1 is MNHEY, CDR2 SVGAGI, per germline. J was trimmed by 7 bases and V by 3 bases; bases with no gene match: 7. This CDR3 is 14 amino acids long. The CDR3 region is CASSYDRGIGEQYF. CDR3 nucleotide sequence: TGTGCCAGCAGTTATGACAGGGGGATTGGGGAGCAGTACTTC.

The CDR3 coding sequence is TGCAGCGCCAGCGGCCCTAGCGGCAGCTCCTACGAGCAGTACTTC. Protein product: CSASGPSGSSYEQYF. The rearrangement joins TRBV29-1 to TRBJ2-7; 7 bases agree with TRBD2. The ends lost 7 bases at V and 0 bases at J; junction bases unmatched: 12. The CDR3 has 15 amino acids. The germline V gene has CDR1 SQVTM and CDR2 ANQGSEA.

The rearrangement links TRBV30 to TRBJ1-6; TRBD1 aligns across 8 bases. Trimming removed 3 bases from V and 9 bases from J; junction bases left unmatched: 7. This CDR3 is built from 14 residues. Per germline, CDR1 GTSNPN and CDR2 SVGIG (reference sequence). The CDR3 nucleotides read TGTGCCTGGAGCCTGACAGGGGCCTCTTCACCCCTCCACTTT. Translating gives CAWSLTGASSPLHF.

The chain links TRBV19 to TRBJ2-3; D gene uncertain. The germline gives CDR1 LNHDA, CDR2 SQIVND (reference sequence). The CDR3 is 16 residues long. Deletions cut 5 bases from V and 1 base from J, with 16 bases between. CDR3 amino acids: CASSSRRVLGTDTQYF. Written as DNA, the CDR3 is TGTGCCAGTAGTTCCAGACGTGTTCTTGGCACAGATACGCAGTATTTT.

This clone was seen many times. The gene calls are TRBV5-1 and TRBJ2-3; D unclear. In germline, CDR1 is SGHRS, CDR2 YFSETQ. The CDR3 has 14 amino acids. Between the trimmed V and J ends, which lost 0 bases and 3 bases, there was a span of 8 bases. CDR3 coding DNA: TGCGCCAGCAGCTTGGTGGCGGTTACAGATACGCAGTATTTT. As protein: CASSLVAVTDTQYF. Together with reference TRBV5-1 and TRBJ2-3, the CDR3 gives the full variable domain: KAGVTQTPRYLIKTRGQQVTLSCSPISGHRSVSWYQQTPGQGLQFLFEYFSETQRNKGNFPGRFSGRQFSNSRSEMNVSTLELGDSALYLCASSLVAVTDTQYFGPGTRLTVL.

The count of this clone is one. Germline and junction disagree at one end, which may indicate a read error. The CDR3 DNA follows: TGTGCTAGCAGCGGAACTAGCGGAGAGACCCAGTACTTC. This translates into CASSGTSGETQYF. The chain links TRBV7-7 to TRBJ2-5; 8 bases map to TRBD2. The CDR3 contains 13 residues. The germline V gene encodes CDR1 SSHAT and CDR2 FNYEAQ (reference sequence). The entire variable domain, with the rest obtained from reference TRBV7-7 and TRBJ2-5, is as follows: GAGVSQSPRYKVTKRGQDVTLRCDPISSHATLYWYQQALGQGPEFLTYFNYEAQPDKSGLPSDRFSAERPEGSISTLTIQRTEQRDSAMYRCASSGTSGETQYFGPGTRLLVL.

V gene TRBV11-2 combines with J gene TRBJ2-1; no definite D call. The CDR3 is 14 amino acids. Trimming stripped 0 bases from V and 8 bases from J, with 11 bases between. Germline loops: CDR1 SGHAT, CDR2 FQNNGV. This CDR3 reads CASSLEVVSYEQFF. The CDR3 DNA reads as TGTGCCAGCAGCTTAGAAGTGGTATCCTATGAGCAGTTCTTC.

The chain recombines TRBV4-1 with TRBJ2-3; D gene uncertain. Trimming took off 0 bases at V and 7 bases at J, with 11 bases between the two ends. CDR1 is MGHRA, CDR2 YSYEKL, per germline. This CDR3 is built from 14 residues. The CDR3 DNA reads TGCGCCAGCAGCCAAGATCCGACGCTCAATACGCAGTATTTT. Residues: CASSQDPTLNTQYF.

The CDR3 DNA follows: TGTGCCAGTTCGGAACCGGTGGAGCTGAGTGAGCAGTTCTTC. Translating it yields CASSEPVELSEQFF. The rearrangement uses TRBV19 and TRBJ2-1; no reliable D call. The germline V gene encodes CDR1 LNHDA and CDR2 SQIVND (reference sequence). The CDR3 has 14 amino acids. V was trimmed by 8 bases and J by 9 bases, leaving 20 bases between them.

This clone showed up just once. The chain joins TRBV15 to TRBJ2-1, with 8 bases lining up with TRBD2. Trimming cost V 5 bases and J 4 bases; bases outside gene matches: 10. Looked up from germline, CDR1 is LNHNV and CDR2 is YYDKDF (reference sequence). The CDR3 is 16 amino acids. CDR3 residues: CATSARGGAGYNEQFF. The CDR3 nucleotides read TGTGCCACCAGCGCCCGGGGGGGGGCGGGGTACAATGAGCAGTTCTTC.

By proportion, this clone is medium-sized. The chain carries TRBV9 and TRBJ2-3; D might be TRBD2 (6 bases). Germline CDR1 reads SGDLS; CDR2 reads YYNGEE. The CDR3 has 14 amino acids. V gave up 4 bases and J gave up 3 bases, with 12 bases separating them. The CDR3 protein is CASSIGDLTDTQYF. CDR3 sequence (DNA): TGTGCCAGCAGCATAGGGGACTTGACAGATACGCAGTATTTT.